This TCR beta chain was captured by sequencing in a study of blood T cell repertoires in COVID-19. TCRdb's table, derived via immunoSEQ multiplex PCR, lists solely in-frame clones and lacks some. The repertoire holds roughly 430,000 clones, with over 75% as singletons. The CDR3 is 14 amino acids. Germline lookup yields CDR1 MNHEY and CDR2 SMNVEV (reference sequence). The V gene lost 6 bases and the J gene lost 5 bases, with 11 bases spanning the gap. Participants reported their clinical history, and cohort assignment relied on those reports. The receptor was derived from a middle-aged woman with acute COVID-19. The specimen sequenced was PBMCs or T cells enriched from blood (not recorded which). The J gene is TRBJ1-6, the V gene TRBV27, with D possibly TRBD1 on 5 matching bases. CDR3 nucleotides: TGTGCCAGCAGCGCGGGACGGAATAATTCACCCCTCCACTTT. Its translation: CASSAGRNNSPLHF.